This passage covers 18 T cell receptor beta chains from one sample sequenced in a study of circulating and synovial CD4+ cells in juvenile arthritis. Sequenced by immunoSEQ multiplex PCR; TCRdb stores in-frame clones only, minus some. This sample carries around 3,600 clones, more than 80% of them seen once, and the ten largest clones take approximately 3.4%. Sequenced: CD4+ T cells from synovial fluid. All receptors derive from a human donor with juvenile idiopathic arthritis.

This chain links TRBV4-3 with TRBJ2-5; 7 nucleotides align to TRBD2. The CDR3 totals 15 residues. Germline V lookup: CDR1 LGHNA, CDR2 YSLEER. V shed 0 bases and J 3 bases; nucleotides not matched to a gene: 4. CDR3 amino acids: CASSQEGLAEETQYF. The CDR3 DNA reads as TGCGCCAGCAGCCAAGAAGGCCTAGCGGAAGAGACCCAGTACTTC.

The rearrangement uses TRBV28 and TRBJ1-2; TRBD1 is a possible D gene (6 bases). CDR1 and CDR2 from the germline V gene are MDHEN and SYDVKM. The CDR3 has 15 residues. Trimming took off 6 bases at V and 5 bases at J, with 19 bases between the two ends. In nucleotides, the CDR3 is TGTGCCAGCAGCCGACCCCTCGGGACACATTATGGCTACACCTTC. Translating gives CASSRPLGTHYGYTF.

This clone occurred a few times. The chain employs TRBV29-1 and TRBJ2-5; D is uncertain. Between the trimmed V and J ends, which lost 7 bases and 4 bases, there was a span of 13 bases. This CDR3 region has 12 residues. Germline V CDR1 and CDR2: SQVTM, ANQGSEA. For the CDR3, the DNA is TGCAGCGCCCTACGTCCCGGAGAGACCCAGTACTTC. Translation: CSALRPGETQYF.

The rearrangement uses TRBV2 and TRBJ2-5; D perhaps matches TRBD1 (5 bases). Between the trimmed V and J ends, which lost 6 bases and 0 bases, there was a span of 17 bases. The CDR3 is 16 residues long. Germline V gene data show CDR1 as SNHLY and CDR2 as FYNNEI. As DNA, the CDR3 is TGTGCCAGCAGCGAACCGTGGGGCGGATACCAAGAGACCCAGTACTTC. This translates into CASSEPWGGYQETQYF. Combining the CDR3 with reference TRBV2 and TRBJ2-5 gives the whole variable domain EPEVTQTPSHQVTQMGQEVILRCVPISNHLYFYWYRQILGQKVEFLVSFYNNEISEKSEIFDDQFSVERPDGSNFTLKIRSTKLEDSAMYFCASSEPWGGYQETQYFGPGTRLLVL.

About this clone: Other DNA sequences in this specimen translate into the identical CDR3. The genes are TRBV7-2 and TRBJ1-2, with D perhaps matching TRBD1 (5 bases). This CDR3 has 14 amino acids. Trimming removed 3 bases at V and 5 bases at J, with 13 bases between. In germline, CDR1 is SGHTA, CDR2 FQGNSA. CDR3 loop: CASSLQGEGYGYTF. The CDR3 DNA follows: TGTGCCAGCAGCTTGCAGGGTGAAGGTTATGGCTACACCTTC.

This chain connects TRBV6-1 to TRBJ2-3, with TRBD2 matching 7 bases. The CDR3 contains 15 residues. Germline CDR1 reads MNHNS; CDR2 reads SASEGT. V shed 7 bases and J 0 bases; nucleotides not matched to a gene: 7. The CDR3 region has the DNA TGTGCCAGCACTCTGGGGGGGGGAAGCACAGATACGCAGTATTTT. Translated, it gives CASTLGGGSTDTQYF.

On this clone: The junction does not match germline at one end; this may be a read error. This specimen includes other DNA sequences encoding the same CDR3. V gene TRBV27 combines with J gene TRBJ1-6, with a possible D match to TRBD1 (5 bases). The CDR3 has 17 residues. In germline, CDR1 is MNHEY, CDR2 SMNVEV (reference sequence). The CDR3 nucleotides are TGTGCCAGCAGTGCCCCTCACAGGAGCTCCTATAATTCCCCCCTCCACTTT. Protein product: CASSAPHRSSYNSPLHF.

In its sample, this clone was seen once. The genes are TRBV9 and TRBJ1-6; 7 positions match TRBD1. V was clipped by 1 base and J by 9 bases; unmatched bases: 7. The CDR3 totals 15 residues. CDR1 and CDR2 (germline): SGDLS, YYNGEE. For the CDR3, the DNA is TGTGCCAGCAGCGTATCCCCAGGGGGAACTTCACCCCTCCACTTT. Encoded protein: CASSVSPGGTSPLHF.

The chain combines TRBV30 with TRBJ1-1; 7 positions agree with TRBD1. The CDR3 runs 10 residues. CDR1 and CDR2 (germline): GTSNPN, SVGIG (reference sequence). V was clipped by 7 bases and J by 12 bases; unmatched bases: 8. The CDR3 nucleotides read TGTGCCTCCCGACAGGGTGGGACTTTCTTT. This translates into CASRQGGTFF.

This chain connects TRBV14 to TRBJ2-7; 7 nucleotides line up with TRBD1. CDR1 and CDR2 (germline): SGHDN, FVKESK. J was trimmed by 6 bases and V by 5 bases; bases with no gene match: 10. The CDR3 loop spans 14 amino acids. The CDR3 nucleotides are TGTGCCAGCAGCGCCCGCCTGACAGGGAGCGAGCAGTACTTC. It encodes CASSARLTGSEQYF. The whole variable domain, remainder taken from reference TRBV14 and TRBJ2-7, is EAGVTQFPSHSVIEKGQTVTLRCDPISGHDNLYWYRRVMGKEIKFLLHFVKESKQDESGMPNNRFLAERTGGTYSTLKVQPAELEDSGVYFCASSARLTGSEQYFGPGTRLTVT.

This rearrangement joins TRBV7-9 to TRBJ2-4; TRBD2 agrees at 7 bases. Unmatched junction bases numbered 5, after V lost 3 bases and J lost 3 bases. Germline CDR1 and CDR2: SEHNR and FQNEAQ (reference sequence). This CDR3 has 15 residues. The CDR3 bases are TGTGCCAGCAGCTTGTCTAGCGGACTCAAAAACATTCAGTACTTC. It yields the protein CASSLSSGLKNIQYF.

This sequence joins TRBV28 and TRBJ1-6; perhaps TRBD1 as D (5 bases). The CDR3 is 15 amino acids. V lost 2 bases, J lost 6 bases, and 11 bases lay in between. The germline CDR1 and CDR2 sequences are MDHEN and SYDVKM. As DNA, the CDR3 is TGTGCCAGCAGTTTAGCGGGACGGCCTAATTCACCCCTCCACTTT. It translates to CASSLAGRPNSPLHF.

The chain recombines TRBV14 with TRBJ1-2, with TRBD1 as a possible D gene (5 bases). CDR3 size: 15 residues. Trimming cost V 4 bases and J 2 bases, with 14 bases left between them. Looked up from germline, CDR1 is SGHDN and CDR2 is FVKESK. The CDR3 DNA is TGTGCCAGCAGCCCTCGTAGGACACCAAACTATGGCTACACCTTC. Its translation: CASSPRRTPNYGYTF.

This clone has only one observation. The chain combines TRBV9 with TRBJ1-2; 7 bases match TRBD1. The trim removed 4 bases at V and 4 bases at J, leaving 7 bases unmatched. CDR1 SGDLS and CDR2 YYNGEE come from the germline V gene. There are 14 residues in the CDR3. CDR3 loop: CASSNTRQGYGYTF. CDR3 DNA: TGTGCCAGCAGCAATACGAGACAGGGCTATGGCTACACCTTC.

Comments on this clone: The same CDR3 arises from other DNA sequences in this sample as well. The chain is built from TRBV30 and TRBJ1-1; TRBD1 is a possible D gene (5 bases). CDR1 is GTSNPN and CDR2 is SVGIG in the germline V gene (reference sequence). The CDR3 covers 13 residues. Trimming removed 0 bases from V and 7 bases from J, with 12 bases in between. Here the CDR3 reads CAWSVQQAHEAFF. In DNA form, the CDR3 reads TGTGCCTGGAGTGTACAACAGGCCCATGAAGCTTTCTTT.

The rearrangement links TRBV7-2 to TRBJ2-6, with D tentatively TRBD1 (6 bases). This CDR3 contains 15 residues. In germline, CDR1 is SGHTA, CDR2 FQGNSA. Trimming pared 5 bases from V and 4 bases from J, leaving 12 bases between. CDR3 amino acids: CASSINRAGANVLTF. The CDR3 nucleotides are TGTGCCAGCAGCATAAACAGGGCCGGGGCCAACGTCCTGACTTTC.

The rearrangement uses TRBV9 and TRBJ1-2; D unresolved. The germline V gene has CDR1 SGDLS and CDR2 YYNGEE. This CDR3 has 13 amino acids. V lost 4 bases, J lost 2 bases, and 9 bases lay in between. The CDR3 DNA sequence: TGTGCCAGCAGCTCCGACTGGAACTATGGCTACACCTTC. Its translation: CASSSDWNYGYTF.

V is TRBV7-2 and J is TRBJ2-2; 10 positions match TRBD1. After removal of 0 bases from V and 4 bases from J, the junction contained 8 bases not matched to a gene. The germline CDR1 and CDR2 sequences are SGHTA and FQGNSA. The CDR3 extends over 18 amino acids. CDR3 nucleotide sequence: TGTGCCAGCAGCTTAGCCCCGACAGGGGGCGCGGGCACCGGGGAGCTGTTTTTT. This sequence encodes CASSLAPTGGAGTGELFF.